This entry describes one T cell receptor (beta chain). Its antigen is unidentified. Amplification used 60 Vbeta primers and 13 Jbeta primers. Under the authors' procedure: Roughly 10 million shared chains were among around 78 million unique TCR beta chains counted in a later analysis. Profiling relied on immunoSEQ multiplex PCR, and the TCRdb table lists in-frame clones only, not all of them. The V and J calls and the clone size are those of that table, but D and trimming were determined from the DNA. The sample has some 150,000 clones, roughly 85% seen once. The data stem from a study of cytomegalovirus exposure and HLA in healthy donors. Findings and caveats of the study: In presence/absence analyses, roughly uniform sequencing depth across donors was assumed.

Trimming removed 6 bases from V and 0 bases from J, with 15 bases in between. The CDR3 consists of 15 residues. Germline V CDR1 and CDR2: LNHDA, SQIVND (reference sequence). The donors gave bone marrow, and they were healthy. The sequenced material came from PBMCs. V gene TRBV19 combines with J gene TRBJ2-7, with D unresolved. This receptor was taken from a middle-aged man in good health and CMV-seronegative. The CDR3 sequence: CASRKNRHPSYEQYF. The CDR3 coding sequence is TGTGCCAGTAGGAAAAATAGACATCCCTCCTACGAGCAGTACTTC.